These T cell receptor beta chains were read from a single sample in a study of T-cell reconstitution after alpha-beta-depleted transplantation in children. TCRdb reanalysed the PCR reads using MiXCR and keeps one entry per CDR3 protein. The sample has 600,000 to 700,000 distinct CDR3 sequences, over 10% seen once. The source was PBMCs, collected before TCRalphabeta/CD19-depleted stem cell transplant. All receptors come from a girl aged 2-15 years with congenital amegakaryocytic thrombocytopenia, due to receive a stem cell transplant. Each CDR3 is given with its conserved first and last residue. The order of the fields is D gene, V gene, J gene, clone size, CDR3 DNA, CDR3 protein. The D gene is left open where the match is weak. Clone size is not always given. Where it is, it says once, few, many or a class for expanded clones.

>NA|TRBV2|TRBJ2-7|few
TGTGCCAGCAGTGAGACAGGGACTGGCCCCTACGAGCAGTACTTC
CASSETGTGPYEQYF
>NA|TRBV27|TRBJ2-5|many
TGTGCCAGCAGTTTAAGGGCAGAGCGGGTCGGAAAGACCCAGTACTTC
CASSLRAERVGKTQYF
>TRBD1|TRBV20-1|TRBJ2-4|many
TGCAGTGCCCTAGCCGGGACAGAAAACATTCAGTACTTC
CSALAGTENIQYF
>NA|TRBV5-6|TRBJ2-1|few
TGTGCCAGCAGCGACTACAGGGAGGGTGAGCAGTTCTTC
CASSDYREGEQFF
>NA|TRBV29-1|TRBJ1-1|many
TGCAGCGTTGTTACCGAGACTGAGAACACTGAAGCTTTCTTT
CSVVTETENTEAFF
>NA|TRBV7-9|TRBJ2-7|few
TGTGCCAGCAGCTGGGGACTCCAACCCCTCGAGCAGTACTTC
CASSWGLQPLEQYF
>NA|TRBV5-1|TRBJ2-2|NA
TGCGCCAGCAGCTTGGGGCAGAGGGGCACCGGGGAGCTGTTTTTT
CASSLGQRGTGELFF
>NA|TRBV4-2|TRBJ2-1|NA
TGTGCCAGCAGCCAAGATCGTCCGCGGGAGCAGTTCTTC
CASSQDRPREQFF
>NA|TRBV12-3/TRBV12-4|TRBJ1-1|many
TGTGCCAGCAGAACAGGGTGGACTGAAGCTTTCTTT
CASRTGWTEAFF
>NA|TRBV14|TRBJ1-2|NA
TGTGCCAGCAGCCTACCAGGTCTTAACGCCTTTTTGGAGGGCTACACCTTC
CASSLPGLNAFLEGYTF
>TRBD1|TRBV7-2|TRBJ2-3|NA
TGTGCCAGCAGCTTTGGGACAGGGTACGATACGCAGTATTTT
CASSFGTGYDTQYF
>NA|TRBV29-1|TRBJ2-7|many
TGCAGCACTGGGGGTTCTGGGGAGCAGTACTTC
CSTGGSGEQYF
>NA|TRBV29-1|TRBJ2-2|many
TGCAGCGTAGGCGGGGCGAACACCGGGGAGCTGTTTTTT
CSVGGANTGELFF
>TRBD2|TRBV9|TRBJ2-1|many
TGTGCCAGCAGCGACGGGACTAGCAGATACAATGAGCAGTTCTTC
CASSDGTSRYNEQFF
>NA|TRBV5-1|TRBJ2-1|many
TGCGCCAGCAGTATGGACTCCCTTTGGCGCAATGAGCAGTTCTTC
CASSMDSLWRNEQFF
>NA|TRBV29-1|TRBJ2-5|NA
TGCAGCGGCTTGGGGGCGGTCCAAGAGACCGGGTACTTC
CSGLGAVQETGYF
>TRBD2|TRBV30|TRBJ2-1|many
TGTGCCTGTCGGACTAGCGGGAGGTTCGGTAATGAGCAGTTCTTC
CACRTSGRFGNEQFF
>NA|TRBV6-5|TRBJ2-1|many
TGTGCCAGCAGTTACCCACAGGGTAGCTCCTACAATGAGCAGTTCTTC
CASSYPQGSSYNEQFF
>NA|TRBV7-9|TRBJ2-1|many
TGTGCCAGCAGCTTAGGAATCCGCGGTGAGCAGTTCTTC
CASSLGIRGEQFF
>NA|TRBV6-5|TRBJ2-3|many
TGTGCCAGCAGTACATCGGGACCATACACAGATACGCAGTATTTT
CASSTSGPYTDTQYF
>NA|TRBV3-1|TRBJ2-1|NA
TGTGCCAGCAGCCATGTGGCGGAGCGGTCCTACAATGAGCAGTTCTTC
CASSHVAERSYNEQFF
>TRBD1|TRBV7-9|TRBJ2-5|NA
TGTGCCAGCAGCTTTGCGGACAGGTACCAAGAGACCCAGTACTTC
CASSFADRYQETQYF
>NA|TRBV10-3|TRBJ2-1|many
TGTGCCATCAGTGAGTCGGACCCAAGCCTAACCTACAATGAGCAGTTCTTC
CAISESDPSLTYNEQFF
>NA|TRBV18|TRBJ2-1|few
TGTGCCAGCTCGACCCAGCACTACAACAATGAGCAGTTCTTC
CASSTQHYNNEQFF
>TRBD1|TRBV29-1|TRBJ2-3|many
TGCAGCACCGCCGGGACAGGGGGACGGTATTTT
CSTAGTGGRYF
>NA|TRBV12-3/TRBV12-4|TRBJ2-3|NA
TGTGCCAGCAGTTTAGCGAGGTTGGGCACAGATACGCAGTATTTT
CASSLARLGTDTQYF
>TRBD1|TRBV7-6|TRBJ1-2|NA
TGTGCCAGCAGCCATCGGACAGGACCCCTTGCTATGGAGGGCTACACCTTC
CASSHRTGPLAMEGYTF
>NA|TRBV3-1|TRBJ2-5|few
TGTGCCAGCAGCCACACGACCCGGTCGCTAGCCGAAGAGACCCAGTACTTC
CASSHTTRSLAEETQYF
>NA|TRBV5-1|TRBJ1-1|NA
TGCGCCAGCAGTTTTGCAAACACGAGTGGTGACACTGAAGCTTTCTTT
CASSFANTSGDTEAFF
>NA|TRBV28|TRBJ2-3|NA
TGTGCCAGCAGTTTTCAAACAGATACGCAGTATTTT
CASSFQTDTQYF
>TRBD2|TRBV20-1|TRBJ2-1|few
TGCAGTGCTAGAGAGCCAATGACTAGCGGGCGGGAGTTCTTC
CSAREPMTSGREFF
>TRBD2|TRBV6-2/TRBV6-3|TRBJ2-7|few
TGTGCCAGCAGTCAGCGGGAGAATGACGAGCAGTACTTC
CASSQRENDEQYF
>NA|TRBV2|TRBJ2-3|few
TGTGCCAGCAGTTTTGACTGGGATACTAGCACAGATACGCAGTATTTT
CASSFDWDTSTDTQYF
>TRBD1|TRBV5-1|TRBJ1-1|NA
TGCGCCAGCAGCCCCAGGACAGGGAAGAGGGATGAAGCTTTCTTT
CASSPRTGKRDEAFF
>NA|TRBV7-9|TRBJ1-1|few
TGTGCGACCTCGGGCGGGGTACGCACTGAAGCTTTCTTT
CATSGGVRTEAFF
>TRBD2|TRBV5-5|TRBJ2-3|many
TGTGCCAGCAGCTCACTAGCGTTCCAGGGCACAGATACGCAGTATTTT
CASSSLAFQGTDTQYF
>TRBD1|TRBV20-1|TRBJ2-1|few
TGCAGTGCTAGAGTCGTAACAGGGGTTGGGTCCTACAATGAGCAGTTCTTC
CSARVVTGVGSYNEQFF
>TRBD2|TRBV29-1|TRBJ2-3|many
TGCAGCGCTGAGGGGCGGGAGGGCACAGATACGCAGTATTTT
CSAEGREGTDTQYF
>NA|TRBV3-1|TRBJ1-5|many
TGTGCCAGCAGCCAAGACCCACTTAGCAATCAGCCCCAGCATTTT
CASSQDPLSNQPQHF
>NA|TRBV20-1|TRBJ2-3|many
TGCAGTGCCGCCGGGACAATGGCAGATACGCAGTATTTT
CSAAGTMADTQYF
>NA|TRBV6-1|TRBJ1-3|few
TGTGCCAGCAGGAACAGAGTTGACTCTGGAAACACCATATATTTT
CASRNRVDSGNTIYF
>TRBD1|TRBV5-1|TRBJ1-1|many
TGCGCCAGCAGCCACACTGGGACAGCCGAAGCTTTCTTT
CASSHTGTAEAFF
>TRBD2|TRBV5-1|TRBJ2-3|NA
TGCGCCAGCAGCCTTCCACCGTCTAGCGGGAGGGCTTTCCGCACAGATACGCAGTATTTT
CASSLPPSSGRAFRTDTQYF
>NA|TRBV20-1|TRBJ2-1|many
TGCAGTGCTAGCCAGATACCCTCCTACAATGAGCAGTTCTTC
CSASQIPSYNEQFF
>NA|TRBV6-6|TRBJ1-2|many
TGTGCCAGCAGATCCGCCGGAGAAGAAGGCTACACCTTC
CASRSAGEEGYTF
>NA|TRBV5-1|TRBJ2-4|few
TGCGCCAGCAGCACCGCCGGGACACGAAACATTCAGTACTTC
CASSTAGTRNIQYF
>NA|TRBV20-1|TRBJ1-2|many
TGCAGTGCTAGAAATCCGGCAGGGGATGGCTACACCTTC
CSARNPAGDGYTF
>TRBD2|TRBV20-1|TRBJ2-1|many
TGCAGTGCTAGAGGGTATAGCGGGACGATCCCCAATAATGAGCAGTTCTTC
CSARGYSGTIPNNEQFF
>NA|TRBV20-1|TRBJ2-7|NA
TGCAGTGCTAGTCCTCCTCCCCAAGCCCCCTACGAGCAGTACTTC
CSASPPPQAPYEQYF
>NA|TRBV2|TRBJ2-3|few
TGTGCCAGCAGTGGGGGGCGTGGGACAGATACGCAGTATTTT
CASSGGRGTDTQYF
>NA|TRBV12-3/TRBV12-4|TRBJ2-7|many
TGTGCCAGCAGTTTAAAAGGAATCTCCTACGAGCAGTACTTC
CASSLKGISYEQYF
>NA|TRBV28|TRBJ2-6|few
TGTGCCAGCAGTTTATTACTGGGGGCGCCTGGGGCCAACGTCCTGACTTTC
CASSLLLGAPGANVLTF
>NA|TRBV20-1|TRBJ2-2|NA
TGCAGTGCAGAGGGACCCATAAACACCGGGGAGCTGTTTTTT
CSAEGPINTGELFF
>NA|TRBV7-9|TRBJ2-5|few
TGTGCCAGCAGCTATGGCTGGGGAGAGACCCAGTACTTC
CASSYGWGETQYF
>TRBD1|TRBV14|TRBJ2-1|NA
TGTGCCAGCAGCCAACTTACCAACGGGACAGGGGGGTCCTCCTACAATGAGCAGTTCTTC
CASSQLTNGTGGSSYNEQFF